This TCR beta chain was documented in a study of blood T cell repertoires in COVID-19. The overall study: PBMCs, B-cell-depleted T cells, or T cells were the source of the cDNA or gDNA that made up the material.

Only one count was recorded for this clone. V lost 2 bases to trimming and J lost 2 bases; unmatched junction nucleotides: 6. In germline, CDR1 is SGHNT, CDR2 YYREEE (reference sequence). The CDR3 has 15 residues. Per the study methods: Amplification of reference gene primers was used by the study to estimate nucleated cell counts. Only in-frame clones appear in the TCRdb table, and some are missing; sequencing was by immunoSEQ multiplex PCR. V, J and clone size reflect that table, while D and trimming were determined from the DNA. Found here are some 330,000 clones, approximately 87% of them singletons; the top ten hold roughly 4%.

Input material: peripheral blood. The TCR sequence derives from a woman between 45 and 65 years old with active or convalescent COVID-19. The chain combines TRBV5-4 with TRBJ2-7, with 8 bases identical to TRBD1. The CDR3 region has the DNA TGTGCCAGCAGCTTCCGGGACAGGCCCCCCTACGAGCAGTACTTC. Translation gives CASSFRDRPPYEQYF.